Each of the 4 T cell receptor beta chains below was sequenced from the same sample in a study of T cell clonotyping in hematopoietic cell transplantation. The assay was immunoSEQ multiplex PCR, and TCRdb's table has in-frame clones only and misses some. The sample carries 27,000 or so clones, approximately 96% recorded once. Source material: peripheral blood mononuclear cells. These receptors came from a man aged 45-65 years in good health. Some clones in this sample may be carry-over from other donors' samples.

The chain couples TRBV6-6 to TRBJ2-7; the match to TRBD1 covers 9 bases. Germline V gene sequence: CDR1 MNHNY, CDR2 SVGAGI (reference sequence). J lost 7 bases, V lost 5 bases, and 9 bases had no gene match. The length of the CDR3 is 14 residues. CDR3 DNA: TGTGCCAGCAGTCCTACAGGGGGCCGGGGTGAGCAGTACTTC. Protein: CASSPTGGRGEQYF.

The gene calls are TRBV5-1 and TRBJ2-1; TRBD2 aligns across 7 bases. The CDR3 sequence is 16 residues long. CDR1 and CDR2 (germline): SGHRS, YFSETQ. The junction had 7 bases not matched to a gene; V was cut back by 1 base and J by 3 bases. The CDR3: CASSLLVSGVYNEQFF. In DNA form, the CDR3 reads TGCGCCAGCAGCTTGTTAGTCAGCGGGGTCTACAATGAGCAGTTCTTC.

The chain employs TRBV27 and TRBJ1-4, with 7 bases aligning to TRBD1. Per the germline V gene, CDR1 is MNHEY and CDR2 is SMNVEV (reference sequence). Unmatched junction bases numbered 9, after V lost 5 bases and J lost 3 bases. This CDR3 has 16 residues. CDR3 sequence (DNA): TGTGCCAGCAGTGCCTGGGTGGGACAGCCTAATGAAAAACTGTTTTTT. The encoded protein is CASSAWVGQPNEKLFF.

The chain recombines TRBV4-3 with TRBJ1-4; D may be TRBD1 (5 bases). This CDR3 is 15 amino acids long. Trimming removed 3 bases at V and 7 bases at J, with 15 bases between. Looked up from germline, CDR1 is LGHNA and CDR2 is YSLEER. Here the CDR3 DNA reads TGCGCCAGCAGCCAGGGGACCCTCGCCGGTGAAAAACTGTTTTTT. Protein: CASSQGTLAGEKLFF.